The T cell receptor beta chain under discussion was sequenced for a study of blood T cells in healthy people across ages. CDR3 size: 17 residues. Looked up from germline, CDR1 is MDHEN and CDR2 is SYDVKM. V lost 1 base to trimming and J lost 1 base; unmatched junction nucleotides: 6. Combining a sample-barcoded 5' primer with a J-beta primer mix, a second PCR ran for roughly 7 to 12 cycles. Per sample, CDR3-containing paired-end reads numbered at least 3 million. TCRdb processed the 5' RACE reads anew with MiXCR; each CDR3 protein has one entry. Here the sample spans almost 550,000 distinct CDR3 sequences, 24% being singletons. These same data were also listed under a study on T cells of mothers and their children.

The TCR sequence derives from a boy aged 5-17 years in good health. Sequencing was done on a sample of blood. The chain has TRBV28 and TRBJ1-2; 10 bases are shared with TRBD1. CDR3 DNA: TGTGCCAGCAGTTTATATTATGGGACAGGGGTTAACTATGGCTACACCTTC. Translated, it gives CASSLYYGTGVNYGYTF.